The source of this T cell receptor (beta chain) is a study of blood T cell repertoires in COVID-19. Study-wide background: T cells, B-cell-depleted T cells, or PBMCs supplied cDNA or gDNA.

Profiling relied on immunoSEQ multiplex PCR, and the TCRdb table lists in-frame clones only, not all of them. The sample includes tens of thousands of clones, 80% to 90% of them seen just once. Germline V CDR1 and CDR2: SEHNR, FQNEAQ (reference sequence). Trimming took 1 base from V and 0 from J, leaving 7 bases between them. This CDR3 is 15 amino acids long. Sequencing was done on a sample of peripheral blood. The source of this sequence is a woman of 80 years or more with active or convalescent COVID-19. The chain combines TRBV7-9 with TRBJ2-1; D unresolved. The CDR3 region is CASSLGASSYNEQFF. The CDR3 DNA reads as TGTGCCAGCAGCTTAGGGGCAAGCTCCTACAATGAGCAGTTCTTC.